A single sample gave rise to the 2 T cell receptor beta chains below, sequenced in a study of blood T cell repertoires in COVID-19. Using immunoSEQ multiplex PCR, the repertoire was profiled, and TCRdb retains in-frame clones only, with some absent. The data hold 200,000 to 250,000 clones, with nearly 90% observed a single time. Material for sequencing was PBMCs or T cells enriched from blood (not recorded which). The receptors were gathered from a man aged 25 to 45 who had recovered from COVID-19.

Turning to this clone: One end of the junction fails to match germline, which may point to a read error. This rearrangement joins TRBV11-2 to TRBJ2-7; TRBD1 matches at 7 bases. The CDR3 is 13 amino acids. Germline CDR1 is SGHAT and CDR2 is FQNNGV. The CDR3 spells CASSLRTGVNSDF. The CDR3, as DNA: TGTGCCAGCAGCTTAAGAACAGGGGTAAACTCGGACTTC.

The CDR3 DNA reads as TGTGCCAGCAGCCAAACGCAGGGTATGTGGGAAAAACTGTTTTTT. Translating it yields CASSQTQGMWEKLFF. The chain links TRBV3-1 (or the pseudogene TRBV3-2) to TRBJ1-4; D perhaps matches TRBD1 (5 bases). Per germline, CDR1 LGHDT and CDR2 YNNKEL (reference sequence). This CDR3 has 15 amino acids. V gave up 2 bases and J gave up 8 bases, with 15 bases separating them.